This entry describes one T cell receptor (beta chain). As yet, its antigen is unknown. Partitioning of CD4+ cells yielded a CD45RA+ naive subset and a CD45RA-negative memory subset. This entry is derived from a study of shared clonotypes between healthy human individuals. For the study at large: Researchers drew samples from a couple of women and a few men aged 18 to 49. Regarding the study as a whole: The low donor count limited represented genetic and exposure-history diversity. Sampling was confined to blood; repertoires within tissues likely differ.

The CDR3 consists of 16 residues. The V gene lost 3 bases and the J gene lost 9 bases, with 21 bases spanning the gap. Germline loops: CDR1 MNHNY, CDR2 SVGAGI (reference sequence). This table comes from immunoSEQ multiplex PCR, and its TCRdb copy is limited to in-frame clones, with some not included. Of a few hundred thousand clones in the sample, about 96% were seen once. The sequenced sample consisted of naive CD4+ T cells sorted from blood. Subset meaning: CD45RA+ positively selected. The chain combines TRBV6-6 with TRBJ2-1; D is uncertain. This receptor was taken from a woman aged 25 to 45 in good health. CDR3 bases: TGTGCCAGCAGTTATCTTGAGGCACACAAGACGGGTGAGCAGTTCTTC. This translates into CASSYLEAHKTGEQFF.